This TCR beta chain emerged from a study of follicular helper T cells after annual influenza vaccination. About the study: Some donors were sampled over the 2013-2014, 2014-2015 and 2015-2016 vaccinations. Overall study results and limits: ICOS+CD38+ cTfh clonality change tracked circulating plasmablast frequency change.

The sample's time point: 2014-2015 season, pre-vaccination. On this clone itself: Antigen specificity is unknown.

The table came from immunoSEQ multiplex PCR; TCRdb's copy has only in-frame clones and leaves some out. The table records some 430 clones, approximately 81% of them present only once. V dropped 5 bases and J dropped 6; count of bases not matched to a gene: 5. The germline V gene has CDR1 SGHRS and CDR2 YFSETQ. This CDR3 is built from 14 residues. The rearrangement links TRBV5-1 to TRBJ2-1, with 10 bases fitting TRBD2. Material: CXCR5+ CD38+ circulating T follicular helper cells from blood, obtained on the day of influenza vaccination. Subset here: circulating Tfh, non-naive CD4+CXCR5+PD-1+ (ICOS+CD38+ or ICOS-CD38-). The clonotype comes from an adult who received the influenza vaccine. As DNA, the CDR3 is TGCGCCAGCAGATGGACTAGCGGTGTCAATGAGCAGTTCTTC. It encodes CASRWTSGVNEQFF. The full variable domain, with the rest looked up from reference TRBV5-1 and TRBJ2-1, is KAGVTQTPRYLIKTRGQQVTLSCSPISGHRSVSWYQQTPGQGLQFLFEYFSETQRNKGNFPGRFSGRQFSNSRSEMNVSTLELGDSALYLCASRWTSGVNEQFFGPGTRLTVL.